Shown below are 28 T cell receptor beta chains from a single sample sequenced in a study of identical twins. MiXCR, applied by TCRdb to the 5' RACE reads, yields one record per CDR3 protein. Of a few hundred thousand distinct CDR3 sequences in the sample, about 15% are singletons; the top ten hold 0.35% to 0.45%. These same records also appear under a second study, on yellow fever vaccine responses in identical twins.

Specimen: CD4+ T cells sorted from blood. Source of these receptors: a woman between 18 and 29 years old in good health.

The chain recombines TRBV6-1 with TRBJ1-5, with a possible D match to TRBD1 (5 bases). The germline CDR1 and CDR2 sequences are MNHNS and SASEGT. Trimming took off 0 bases at V and 6 bases at J, with 9 bases between the two ends. The CDR3 is 14 amino acids. Here the CDR3 reads CASSEAGGTQPQHF. In DNA, the CDR3 is TGTGCCAGCAGTGAAGCCGGGGGGACTCAGCCCCAGCATTTT.

V and J are TRBV9 and TRBJ1-2; 9 bases match TRBD1. Per germline, CDR1 SGDLS and CDR2 YYNGEE. V shed 5 bases, J shed 8 bases, and the junction held 13 bases outside the gene matches. The CDR3 totals 15 residues. The CDR3 sequence: CASRGPGGTGSGYTF. DNA for the CDR3: TGTGCCAGCAGGGGGCCCGGGGGGACAGGGAGCGGCTACACCTTC.

This clonotype was recorded a few times. The CDR3 sequence: CASSPRTGDSPLHF. The CDR3 coding sequence is TGTGCCAGCAGCCCCAGGACAGGAGATTCACCCCTCCACTTT. V gene TRBV7-9 combines with J gene TRBJ1-6; 7 positions match TRBD1. CDR1 is SEHNR and CDR2 is FQNEAQ in the germline V gene (reference sequence). Unmatched junction bases numbered 6, after V lost 5 bases and J lost 8 bases. The CDR3 extends over 14 amino acids.

This clonotype appeared a few times. V gene TRBV28 combines with J gene TRBJ2-2; TRBD2 agrees at 11 bases. The CDR3 extends over 17 amino acids. Germline V lookup: CDR1 MDHEN, CDR2 SYDVKM. V lost 4 bases to trimming and J lost 5 bases; unmatched junction nucleotides: 9. The CDR3 nucleotides are TGTGCCAGCAGTTGGGTACGGACTAGCGGGCGAACCGGGGAGCTGTTTTTT. It specifies CASSWVRTSGRTGELFF.

V and J are TRBV11-3 and TRBJ2-1, with a possible D match to TRBD2 (6 bases). The CDR3 spans 14 residues. In germline, CDR1 is SGHNT, CDR2 YENEEA. Trimming removed 5 bases at V and 10 bases at J, with 18 bases between. CDR3 region: CASSGSGDWKEQFF. Written as DNA, the CDR3 is TGTGCCAGCAGCGGGTCGGGAGATTGGAAGGAGCAGTTCTTC.

This clonotype was picked up a small number of times. This chain connects TRBV20-1 to TRBJ2-5; no clear D gene. Trimming removed 6 bases at V and 1 base at J, with 9 bases between. The V gene's germline CDR1 is DFQATT and CDR2 SNEGSKA (reference sequence). This CDR3 has 12 residues. CDR3 nucleotides: TGCAGTGCGAGGTTCGCCCAAGAGACCCAGTACTTC. Translating it yields CSARFAQETQYF.

This clonotype was seen a handful of times. The V call is TRBV7-9, the J call TRBJ2-7; D remains unclear. The V and J ends lost 5 bases and 7 bases respectively, with 18 bases between them. CDR1 SEHNR and CDR2 FQNEAQ come from the germline V gene (reference sequence). This CDR3 has 14 amino acids. The CDR3 sequence is CASSADGLSGEQYV. CDR3 nucleotides: TGTGCCAGCAGCGCGGACGGATTGAGTGGGGAGCAGTACGTC.

This clonotype turned up a few times. V usage is TRBV18 and J usage is TRBJ2-2; TRBD1 is a possible D gene (5 bases). This CDR3 spans 15 amino acids. The germline V gene has CDR1 KGHSH and CDR2 LQKENI. V was shortened by 0 bases and J by 4 bases, with 9 bases between the two germline ends. In nucleotides, the CDR3 is TGTGCCAGCTCACCACCGGCAGGGCCCACCGGGGAGCTGTTTTTT. Residues: CASSPPAGPTGELFF.

The sample holds a few counts of this clonotype. The gene calls are TRBV3-1 and TRBJ2-2; 9 bases align to TRBD2. Germline CDR1 LGHDT, CDR2 YNNKEL (reference sequence). There are 16 residues in the CDR3. V shed 1 base and J 3 bases; nucleotides not matched to a gene: 3. The CDR3 region has the DNA TGTGCCAGCAGCCAAGTCGCGGGGGGGCACACCGGGGAGCTGTTTTTT. Translating gives CASSQVAGGHTGELFF.

The J gene is TRBJ2-3, the V gene TRBV19; 7 bases are a match to TRBD2. J was trimmed by 1 base and V by 5 bases; bases with no gene match: 9. This CDR3 is built from 16 residues. Germline V CDR1 and CDR2: LNHDA, SQIVND (reference sequence). CDR3 region: CASSAALSGGTDTQYF. Written as DNA, the CDR3 is TGTGCCAGTAGTGCCGCGCTGAGCGGGGGCACAGATACGCAGTATTTT.

The chain has TRBV15 and TRBJ2-1; TRBD2 agrees at 8 bases. J gave up 9 bases and V 1 base, and 8 bases lay outside the gene matches. This CDR3 has 15 amino acids. CDR1 is LNHNV and CDR2 is YYDKDF in the germline V gene (reference sequence). Here the CDR3 DNA reads TGTGCCACCAGCAGAGCCGGGACTAGTATTACTGAGCAGTTCTTC. Its translation is CATSRAGTSITEQFF.

In regard to this clonotype: The missing conserved phenylalanine or tryptophan at the end of this CDR3 makes a read error likely. This sequence joins TRBV5-1 and TRBJ2-5; 7 bases line up with TRBD1. The germline V gene has CDR1 SGHRS and CDR2 YFSETQ. The CDR3 has 15 residues. Losses at the gene ends were 3 bases for V and 5 bases for J; bases not matched to a gene: 10. The CDR3 sequence is CASSSKTGNSETQYL. Here the CDR3 DNA reads TGCGCCAGCAGCTCAAAGACAGGGAATTCGGAGACCCAGTACTTG.

Only a few counts were recorded for this clonotype. The rearrangement links TRBV11-2 to TRBJ2-1, with 9 bases lining up with TRBD2. The CDR3 has 16 amino acids. CDR1 and CDR2 (germline): SGHAT, FQNNGV. With V trimmed by 4 bases and J by 6 bases, 10 bases remained unmatched. The chain's CDR3 is CASSSIVLSGSNEQFF. CDR3 nucleotides: TGTGCCAGCAGCTCTATAGTACTTAGCGGGAGCAATGAGCAGTTCTTC.

This clonotype was seen only a few times. Here the CDR3 reads CASSLDRVFMNTEAFF. The CDR3 DNA sequence: TGCGCCAGCAGCTTGGACAGGGTGTTCATGAACACTGAAGCTTTCTTT. This chain connects TRBV5-1 to TRBJ1-1; possible D gene TRBD1, 6 bases. Between the trimmed V and J ends, which lost 0 bases and 0 bases, there was a span of 12 bases. Per the germline V gene, CDR1 is SGHRS and CDR2 is YFSETQ. This CDR3 is 16 amino acids long.

The CDR3 DNA follows: TGCAGTGCTAGTCGGGGGGCGGGACTGATAAAAGGCAATGAGCAGTTCTTC. It yields the protein CSASRGAGLIKGNEQFF. The chain joins TRBV20-1 to TRBJ2-1, with D perhaps matching TRBD2 (7 bases). This CDR3 comprises 17 residues. The V and J ends lost 3 bases and 6 bases respectively, with 24 bases between them. Germline CDR1 DFQATT, CDR2 SNEGSKA (reference sequence).

This clonotype was seen at least ten times. J is TRBJ2-1 and V is TRBV5-1; weak D call: TRBD2 (7 bases). The CDR3 has 17 residues. The V gene's germline CDR1 is SGHRS and CDR2 YFSETQ. Trimming took 9 bases from V and 6 from J, leaving 28 bases between them. The CDR3 protein is CATHDPGGGANSNEQFF. DNA for the CDR3: TGCGCCACCCACGACCCAGGAGGGGGGGCCAATTCCAATGAGCAGTTCTTC.

The rearrangement joins TRBV28 to TRBJ1-5, with D perhaps matching TRBD1 (5 bases). The germline V and J ends were trimmed by 2 bases and 6 bases, with 11 bases remaining between them. This CDR3 region has 14 residues. Germline loops: CDR1 MDHEN, CDR2 SYDVKM. CDR3 loop: CASSLVGGSQPQHF. The CDR3 region has the DNA TGTGCCAGCAGTTTAGTTGGGGGTAGTCAGCCCCAGCATTTT.

This clonotype has more than one count but fewer than ten. J is TRBJ2-2 and V is TRBV5-1, with TRBD1 matching over 10 bases. Germline CDR1 is SGHRS and CDR2 is YFSETQ. Germline trimming cut 1 base from V and 1 base from J; bases unmatched to any gene: 7. CDR3 length: 18 residues. DNA for the CDR3: TGCGCCAGCAGCTTGCGGGACAGGGGAATTAAGAACACCGGGGAGCTGTTTTTT. Translated, it gives CASSLRDRGIKNTGELFF.

The gene calls are TRBV11-1 and TRBJ2-1; TRBD1 matches at 7 bases. The CDR3 covers 20 residues. V shed 1 base and J 0 bases; nucleotides not matched to a gene: 15. Germline V gene lookup returns CDR1 SGHAT and CDR2 FQDESV (reference sequence). The CDR3 DNA sequence: TGTGCCAGCAGCTTAGAGGGGGTTGTTCGCGGACAGGTCTCCTACAATGAGCAGTTCTTC. Encoded protein: CASSLEGVVRGQVSYNEQFF.

The rearrangement joins TRBV3-1 to TRBJ2-1, with D maybe TRBD2 (5 bases). Per germline, CDR1 LGHDT and CDR2 YNNKEL (reference sequence). Trimming stripped 0 bases from V and 0 bases from J, with 21 bases between. CDR3 length equals 20 residues. The CDR3 bases are TGTGCCAGCAGCCAAGATTTGGGGAGTGTAGGCCTAAGCTCCTACAATGAGCAGTTCTTC. The encoded protein is CASSQDLGSVGLSSYNEQFF.

This clonotype was seen many times. This chain joins TRBV12-3 or TRBV12-4 and TRBJ1-1, with D unresolved. CDR3 size: 13 residues. V lost 7 bases, J lost 1 base, and 10 bases lay in between. Here the CDR3 DNA reads TGTGCCAGCACCCACCGAGGGAACACTGAAGCTTTCTTT. Its translation: CASTHRGNTEAFF.

The table lists this clonotype with many counts. The genes are TRBV5-1 and TRBJ2-3, with TRBD1 matching 12 bases. CDR1 and CDR2 from the germline V gene are SGHRS and YFSETQ. V dropped 0 bases and J dropped 5; count of bases not matched to a gene: 4. The CDR3 is made up of 16 amino acids. For the CDR3, the DNA is TGCGCCAGCAGCTTGGCCGGGACAGGGGGCTTAGATACGCAGTATTTT. Its translation: CASSLAGTGGLDTQYF.

This chain connects TRBV29-1 to TRBJ1-5; 7 bases match TRBD1. V lost 4 bases to trimming and J lost 3 bases; unmatched junction nucleotides: 3. This CDR3 contains 13 residues. CDR1 is SQVTM and CDR2 is ANQGSEA in the germline V gene. The CDR3 protein is CSVAQGDNQPQHF. CDR3 bases: TGCAGCGTTGCCCAGGGGGACAATCAGCCCCAGCATTTT.

The rearrangement uses TRBV19 and TRBJ2-5; D ambiguous. CDR1 LNHDA and CDR2 SQIVND come from the germline V gene (reference sequence). The CDR3 consists of 16 residues. V was cut by 3 bases and J by 2 bases, with 16 bases left in between. CDR3 region: CASSITHDFEQETQYF. DNA of the CDR3: TGTGCCAGTAGTATTACCCACGACTTCGAACAAGAGACCCAGTACTTC.

This clonotype was detected only a few times. The rearrangement links TRBV20-1 to TRBJ2-5; 8 bases fit TRBD2. The trim removed 4 bases at V and 3 bases at J, leaving 13 bases unmatched. The CDR3 totals 16 residues. Germline assignment: CDR1 DFQATT and CDR2 SNEGSKA (reference sequence). CDR3 amino acids: CSAMSPGGRAEETQYF. In DNA form, the CDR3 reads TGCAGTGCTATGTCCCCGGGAGGGAGGGCCGAAGAGACCCAGTACTTC.

This clonotype appeared a few times. The gene calls are TRBV10-3 and TRBJ2-4; D uncertain. The CDR3 runs to 14 residues. CDR1 and CDR2 (germline): ENHRY, SYGVKD. V was cut by 2 bases and J by 1 base, with 6 bases left in between. The CDR3 DNA reads TGTGCCATCAGTGAGGGCAGGGCCAAAAACATTCAGTACTTC. This translates into CAISEGRAKNIQYF.

The rearrangement uses TRBV12-3 or TRBV12-4 and TRBJ2-3; possible D gene TRBD2, 6 bases. CDR3 length: 14 amino acids. V was trimmed by 6 bases and J by 7 bases, leaving 17 bases between them. The CDR3 region has the DNA TGTGCCAGCAGAAAATCTAGCGTGTTGCATACGCAGTATTTT. Residues: CASRKSSVLHTQYF.

This clonotype was observed a few times. This chain links TRBV2 with TRBJ2-3; D is uncertain. The CDR3 contains 12 residues. V was cut by 1 base and J by 7 bases, with 6 bases left in between. Germline lookup yields CDR1 SNHLY and CDR2 FYNNEI. The CDR3 protein is CASSEVSNTQYF. CDR3 coding DNA: TGTGCCAGCAGTGAAGTGTCTAATACGCAGTATTTT.